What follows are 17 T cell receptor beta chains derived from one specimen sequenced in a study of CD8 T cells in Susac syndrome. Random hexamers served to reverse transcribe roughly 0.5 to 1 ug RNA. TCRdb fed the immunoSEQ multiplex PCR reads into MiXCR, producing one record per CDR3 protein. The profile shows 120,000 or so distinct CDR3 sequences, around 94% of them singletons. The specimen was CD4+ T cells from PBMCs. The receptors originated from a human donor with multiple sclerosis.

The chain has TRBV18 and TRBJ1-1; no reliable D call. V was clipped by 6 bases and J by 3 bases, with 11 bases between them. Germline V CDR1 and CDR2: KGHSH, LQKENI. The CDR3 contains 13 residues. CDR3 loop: CASSTNDHTEAFF. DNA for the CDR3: TGTGCCAGCTCGACAAATGACCACACTGAAGCTTTCTTT.

CDR3 sequence: CASSQIGQGAVNTEAFF. For the CDR3, the DNA is TGTGCCAGCAGCCAGATTGGACAGGGGGCAGTGAACACTGAAGCTTTCTTT. This chain joins TRBV4-2 and TRBJ1-1, with 11 bases lining up with TRBD1. Trimming cost V 3 bases and J 0 bases; bases outside gene matches: 6. Per the germline V gene, CDR1 is LGHNA and CDR2 is YNFKEQ. CDR3 size: 17 residues.

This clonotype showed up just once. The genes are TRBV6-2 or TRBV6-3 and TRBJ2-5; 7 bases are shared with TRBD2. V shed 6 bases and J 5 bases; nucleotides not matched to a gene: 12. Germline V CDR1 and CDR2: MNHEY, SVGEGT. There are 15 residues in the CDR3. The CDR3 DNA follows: TGTGCCAGCAGATCTACCACGGCCGGGGGGGAGACCCAGTACTTC. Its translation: CASRSTTAGGETQYF.

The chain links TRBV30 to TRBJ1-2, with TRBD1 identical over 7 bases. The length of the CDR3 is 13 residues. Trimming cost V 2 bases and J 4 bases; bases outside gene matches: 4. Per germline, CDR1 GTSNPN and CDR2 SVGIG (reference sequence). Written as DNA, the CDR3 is TGTGCCTGGAGTCGGGACAGACCCTATGGCTACACCTTC. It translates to CAWSRDRPYGYTF.

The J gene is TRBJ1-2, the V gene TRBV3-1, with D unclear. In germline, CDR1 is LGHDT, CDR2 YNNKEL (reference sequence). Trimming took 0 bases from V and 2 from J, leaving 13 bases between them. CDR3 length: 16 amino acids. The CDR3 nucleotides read TGTGCCAGCAGCCAAGAAGGAAGGTTGGCGAACTATGGCTACACCTTC. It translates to CASSQEGRLANYGYTF.

CDR3: CASSGIQGTYNEQFF. The CDR3 bases are TGTGCCAGCAGTGGGATTCAGGGTACCTACAATGAGCAGTTCTTC. The chain has TRBV2 and TRBJ2-1; a possible D gene is TRBD1 (5 bases). V was shortened by 4 bases and J by 2 bases, with 12 bases between the two germline ends. The CDR3 is 15 residues long. CDR1 SNHLY and CDR2 FYNNEI come from the germline V gene.

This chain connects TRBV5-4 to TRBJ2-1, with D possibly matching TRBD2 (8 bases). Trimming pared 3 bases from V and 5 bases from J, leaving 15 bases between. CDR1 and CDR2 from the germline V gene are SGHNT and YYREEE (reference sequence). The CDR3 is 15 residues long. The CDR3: CASSSGGTVNNEQFF. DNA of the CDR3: TGTGCCAGCAGCTCGGGGGGGACAGTTAACAATGAGCAGTTCTTC.

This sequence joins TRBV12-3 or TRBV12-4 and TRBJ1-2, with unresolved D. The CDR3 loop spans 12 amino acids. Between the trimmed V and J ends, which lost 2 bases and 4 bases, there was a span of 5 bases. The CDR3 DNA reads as TGTGCCAGCAGTTTAAAAGTCTATGGCTACACCTTC. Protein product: CASSLKVYGYTF.

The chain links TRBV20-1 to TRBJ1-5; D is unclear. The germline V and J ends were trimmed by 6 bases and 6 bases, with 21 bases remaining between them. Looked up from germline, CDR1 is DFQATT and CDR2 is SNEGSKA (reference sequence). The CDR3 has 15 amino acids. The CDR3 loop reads CSAKPSPDTTQPQHF. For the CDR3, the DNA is TGCAGTGCCAAGCCAAGCCCAGATACCACTCAGCCCCAGCATTTT.

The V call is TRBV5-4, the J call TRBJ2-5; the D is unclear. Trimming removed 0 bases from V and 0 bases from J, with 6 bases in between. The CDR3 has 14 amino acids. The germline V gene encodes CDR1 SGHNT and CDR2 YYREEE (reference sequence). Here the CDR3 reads CASSLVQDQETQYF. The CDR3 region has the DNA TGTGCCAGCAGCTTGGTCCAGGACCAAGAGACCCAGTACTTC.

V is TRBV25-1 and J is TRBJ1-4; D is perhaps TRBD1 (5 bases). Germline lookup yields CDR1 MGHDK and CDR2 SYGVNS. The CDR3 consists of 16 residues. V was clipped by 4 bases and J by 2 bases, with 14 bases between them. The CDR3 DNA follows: TGTGCCAGCAGTGGTTACCCCCAGGGTACTAATGAAAAACTGTTTTTT. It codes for CASSGYPQGTNEKLFF. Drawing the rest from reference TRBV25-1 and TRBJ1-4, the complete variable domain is EADIYQTPRYLVIGTGKKITLECSQTMGHDKMYWYQQDPGMELHLIHYSYGVNSTEKGDLSSESTVSRIRTEHFPLTLESARPSHTSQYLCASSGYPQGTNEKLFFGSGTQLSVL.

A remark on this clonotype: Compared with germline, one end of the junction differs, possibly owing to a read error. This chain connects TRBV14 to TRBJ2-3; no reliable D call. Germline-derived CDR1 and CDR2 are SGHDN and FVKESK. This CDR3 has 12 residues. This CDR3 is CASSQGTDTQYF. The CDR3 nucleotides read TGTGCCAGCAGTCAAGGGACAGATACGCAGTATTTT.

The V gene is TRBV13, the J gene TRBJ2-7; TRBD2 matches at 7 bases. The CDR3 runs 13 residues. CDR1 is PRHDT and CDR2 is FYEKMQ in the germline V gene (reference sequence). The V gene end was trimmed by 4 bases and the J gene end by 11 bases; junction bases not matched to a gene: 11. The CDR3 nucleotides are TGTGCCAGCAGCTACGGAGCTTCCGGGGGGAAGTACTTC. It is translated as CASSYGASGGKYF.

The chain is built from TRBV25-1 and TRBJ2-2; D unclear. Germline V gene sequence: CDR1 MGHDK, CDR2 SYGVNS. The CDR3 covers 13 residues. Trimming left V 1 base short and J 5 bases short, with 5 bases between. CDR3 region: CASSELGTGELFF. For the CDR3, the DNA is TGTGCCAGCAGTGAATTAGGGACCGGGGAGCTGTTTTTT.

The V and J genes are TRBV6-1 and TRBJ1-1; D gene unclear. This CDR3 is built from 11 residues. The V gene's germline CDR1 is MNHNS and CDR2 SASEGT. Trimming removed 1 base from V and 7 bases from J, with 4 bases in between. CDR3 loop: CASSEVYEAFF. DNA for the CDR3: TGTGCCAGCAGTGAAGTCTATGAAGCTTTCTTT.

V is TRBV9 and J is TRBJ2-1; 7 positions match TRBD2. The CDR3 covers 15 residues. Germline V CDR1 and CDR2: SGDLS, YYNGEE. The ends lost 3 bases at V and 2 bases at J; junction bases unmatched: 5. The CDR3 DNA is TGTGCCAGCAGCGCCACTAGCGCCCCCTACAATGAGCAGTTCTTC. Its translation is CASSATSAPYNEQFF.

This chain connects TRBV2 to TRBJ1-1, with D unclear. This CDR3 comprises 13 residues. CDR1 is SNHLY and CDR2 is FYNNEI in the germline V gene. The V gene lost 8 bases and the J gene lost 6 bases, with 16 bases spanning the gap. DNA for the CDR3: TGTGCCAGCTCCCCTGAGGCCAGGTCTGAAGCTTTCTTT. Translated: CASSPEARSEAFF. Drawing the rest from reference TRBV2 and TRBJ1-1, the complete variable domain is EPEVTQTPSHQVTQMGQEVILRCVPISNHLYFYWYRQILGQKVEFLVSFYNNEISEKSEIFDDQFSVERPDGSNFTLKIRSTKLEDSAMYFCASSPEARSEAFFGQGTRLTVV.